The 4 T cell receptor beta chains in this list originate from one sample, sequenced in a study of T-cell reconstitution after alpha-beta-depleted transplantation in children (dated by TCRdb to 2016 to 2017). Receptor libraries were prepared by PCR. Reads for this sample came from an Illumina HiSeq 2500. To normalize quantification of the TCRbeta repertoire, the TCR libraries were built with molecular barcoding that relied on unique molecular identifiers. TCRdb itself trimmed the public reads at Q25 with fastp, ran MiXCR and retained productive beta chains. Merged by CDR3 protein, the rows form single entries marked with the most common genes and DNA. The sample table records 500,000 to 750,000 distinct CDR3 sequences; roughly 13% of these occur just once. The ten most abundant clones make up 2% to 2.5% of the sample. This sample's treatment or condition label indicates: allogeneic hematopoietic cell transplantation with graft depleted of TCRalphabeta T cells and CD19 B cells.

The sample in question was PBMCs, mostly from graft donor cells, obtained 360 days after TCRalphabeta/CD19-depleted stem cell transplant. Receptors were obtained from a male patient under 18 who had a stem cell transplant for acute myeloid leukemia, so the T cells may come from the graft donor.

This clonotype has a single count. This may come from a read error, since a much larger clone is one base off. This chain joins TRBV10-3 and TRBJ2-3; a possible D gene is TRBD2 (6 bases). The CDR3 spans 16 residues. Looked up from germline, CDR1 is ENHRY and CDR2 is SYGVKD. For the CDR3, the DNA is TGTGTCATCAGGGAAGGACTACCCGCTAGCACAGATACGCAGTATTTT. Translation gives CVIREGLPASTDTQYF.

There are many counts of this clonotype. The J gene is TRBJ2-3, the V gene TRBV15; 13 nucleotides match TRBD2. The CDR3 sequence is 18 residues long. Germline-derived CDR1 and CDR2 are LNHNV and YYDKDF (reference sequence). With V trimmed by 3 bases and J by 0 bases, 6 bases remained unmatched. CDR3 coding DNA: TGTGCCACCAGCAGGGCAGAGGGACTAGCGGGAAGCACAGATACGCAGTATTTT. Its translation is CATSRAEGLAGSTDTQYF.

The chain links TRBV5-6 to TRBJ2-7, with 13 bases that match TRBD2. CDR3 length equals 17 residues. V lost 4 bases and J lost 2; bases outside the gene matches: 9. Germline V gives CDR1 SGHDT, CDR2 YYEEEE. The CDR3 DNA follows: TGTGCCAGCAGCCAATCGGGACTAGCGGGACCAACCTACGAGCAGTACTTC. Its translation is CASSQSGLAGPTYEQYF.

The chain has TRBV28 and TRBJ2-7, with 11 bases that match TRBD1. The CDR3 extends over 15 amino acids. In germline, CDR1 is MDHEN, CDR2 SYDVKM. V lost 7 bases and J lost 5; bases outside the gene matches: 10. CDR3 residues: CASNLPGQGADEQYF. In DNA, the CDR3 is TGTGCCAGCAATCTCCCTGGACAGGGGGCGGACGAGCAGTACTTC.